Detailed here is one T cell receptor (beta chain). The antigen is unknown. This entry is derived from a study of CXCR3-negative and CXCR3-positive naive CD8 T cells. All CD8+ T cell subsets were sorted in triplicate at 300,000 cells each. Naive CD8+ T cells were CD45RO-CCR7+CD27+CD95-. Germline assignment: CDR1 LNHNV and CDR2 YYDKDF (reference sequence). This CDR3 is built from 19 residues. Preparation of TRB cDNA libraries relied on 5' RACE carrying UMI labels. TCRdb reprocessed the 5' RACE reads and keeps a single row for each CDR3 protein, giving no DNA. This sample's table has 130,000 or so distinct CDR3 sequences. General study points: Comparison of naive subsets found surface CD5 to be comparable, and TCR strength was inferred on the basis of TRB CDR3 properties. CXCR3-negative naive cells had less hydrophobic TRB CDR3s than did CXCR3-positive naive cells.

Specimen: naive CXCR3- CD8+ T cells from blood. The subset was: CD45RO-CCR7+CD27+CD95- naive CD8+ T cells lacking CXCR3 (TNR3-). This TCR derives from a human donor in good health. Some clones in this sample may be carry-over from other donors' samples. This chain joins TRBV15 and TRBJ2-7; TCRdb's D call of TRBD2 is untestable without DNA. CDR3 loop: CATSRDLRSGWAVSYEQYF.